This record covers a single T cell receptor beta chain. Its antigen remains undetermined. No quality values exist for individual bases; no much larger clone is one base distant. The cohort was made up of approximately 670 healthy bone marrow donors. All cohort members were sampled while nominally healthy, although unrecorded immune exposures were likely present. The donor was CMV seronegative and belonged to the group of over 350 seronegative cohort members. Every donor gave a peripheral blood sample, and the peripheral blood mononuclear cells from that sample were used for TCR beta sequencing. The Qiagen DNeasy Blood Extraction Kit was used to extract genomic DNA from the blood cell samples. Library prep was done by the immunoSEQ multiplex PCR assay. For the multiplex PCR, a mixture combining 60 forward primers for TCR Vbeta segments and 13 reverse primers for TCR Jbeta segments was used. The CDR3 region of rearranged TCR beta genes was amplified from genomic DNA by a multiplex PCR assay. The amplified TCR beta libraries were sequenced on the Illumina HiSeq System as 87-base-pair reads. The authors' pipeline ran thus. Across the 670 or so repertoires, a later analysis counted 80 million or so unique TCR beta chains, roughly 11 million of which were shared by at least two donors. Raw reads were error-corrected and collapsed into unique sequences by a nearest-neighbor algorithm in which closely related sequences were merged to remove PCR and sequencing errors. Alignment of CDR3 sequences to IMGT reference sequences was used to assign V, D and J gene segments. For a sequence to be retained, a match of at least six nucleotides was required to both a V gene segment and a J gene segment. A rearrangement was called productive if the CDR3 had no stop codons and remained in frame with V and J, and every other rearrangement was called non-productive. Following IMGT convention, CDR3 was defined as the stretch from the second conserved V-encoded cysteine to the conserved J-encoded phenylalanine. The earlier analysis of about 500 of the donors excluded sequences that lacked an unambiguous match to a single V gene segment. An earlier analysis of almost 600 of the donors classified V segments as functional when productive rearrangements were above 56.7% and as segregating when the standard deviation between donors was above 5%. A statistical classification framework was developed to diagnose cytomegalovirus status using the catalog of TCR beta chain sequences. A later analysis assigned V and J genes by comparing TCR nucleotide sequences with IMGT/GENE-DB human TR gene sequences. Using the TCRdist pipeline, a later analysis assigned CDR3 sequences along with most-parsimonious VDJ recombination scenarios. A later analysis defined each TCR beta chain by its CDR3 amino acid sequence plus V-gene family, and excluded reads lacking a unique V-gene family. To address suspected cross-contamination and a sequencing artifact, a later analysis removed a few hundred highly shared, low-generation-probability nucleotide sequences. For each public chain, a later analysis derived a clonal expansion index from normalized ranks of inferred template counts within each repertoire. In a later analysis, generation probabilities were computed with a VDJ recombination model fitted to out-of-frame rearrangements, and the resulting probabilities were checked against IGoR. In a later analysis, TCR-TCR, TCR-HLA and TCR-CMV co-occurrence was scored with hypergeometric tests, and a repertoire-size bias correction was applied to TCR pairs. In a later analysis, false discovery rates were estimated by permuting HLA or CMV assignments 20 times. In a later analysis, co-occurring TCRs were grouped using DBSCAN, with TCRdist sequence similarity added in when clustering inside HLA-allele-positive subsets. Repertoires with fewer than 30,000 or more than 120,000 public chains were left out of co-occurrence clustering, as were five repertoires with anomalous nucleotide sharing. TCRdb holds this immuneACCESS table with in-frame rearrangements only. Some clones are missing; in checked studies, unresolved V genes explain under half, and the rest has no known cause. The DNA was the basis for D and trimming; V, J and clone size are from that table. The table for this sample lists about 150,000 clones; over 70% of them were counted only once. 3% to 3.5% of the sample is in the top ten clones.

This record comes from a study of cytomegalovirus exposure and HLA in healthy donors (dated by TCRdb to the late 2010s). About the full investigation: According to an earlier analysis of 587 of the donors, about 179 million T cells yielded 120 million or so unique TCR beta sequences and approximately 300 Gb of sequence data. To decide whether each TCR beta V gene segment behaved as functional or pseudogenic, an earlier analysis of some 600 of the donors relied on high-throughput TCR beta sequencing. Genome-wide SNP genotypes for about 65% of the 666 donors were used in a later genetic analysis, which treated that subset as a discovery cohort. Both class I and class II loci were covered by HLA typing, at four-digit resolution. Across some 400 genotyped donors of the cohort, an average of roughly 230,000 unique TCR beta nucleotide sequences per donor were sequenced, and 15% to 20% of those sequences were non-productive. Among the roughly 390 genotyped donors, about 83% belonged to the genetic ancestry cluster associated with self-reported Caucasian donors. The later analysis used no new phenotypic data to find candidate immune exposures, relying instead on TCR beta sequences and their occurrence across donors. Roughly five DR-DQ haplotypes were handled as single units for association and clustering because linkage in the cohort was strong. Donor age, sex, ethnicity and CMV serostatus were collected together with the repertoire data. In a later analysis, previously published TCR beta repertoires from fewer than 750 donors were re-analyzed and high-resolution HLA genotyping was added so that TCR occurrence patterns could be studied. About 300 gigabases of sequencing data and around 87 million unique TCR sequences were included in an early release covering roughly 600 HLA-typed donors. The study aimed to test whether signatures of past pathogen exposure could be identified by cataloging public T cell receptors. The study combined high-throughput TCR immunosequencing, statistical association of individual TCRs with disease status, and machine learning to predict cytomegalovirus infection status. Typing coverage varied by locus: about 620-630 donors for A, B, C, DRB1 and DQB1; roughly 510 for DQA1; approximately 570 for DPA1; around 490 for DPB1. The study used immunosequencing to profile the T cell repertoires of 666 subjects and linked those repertoires to cytomegalovirus serostatus. Besides the first cohort of under 700 subjects, a separate validation cohort made up of 120 different subjects was used. All discovery cohort repertoires had been generated on a single sequencing platform.

Germline trimming amounts to 6 bases on V and 1 base on J, with 2 as the count of junction bases outside the gene matches. For CDR1 and CDR2, the germline V gene (reference sequence) lists LNHDA and SQIVND. The CDR3 goes from the cysteine to the phenylalanine over 13 residues. Here the CDR3 DNA is all that survives: 39 bases in frame from base 1. Findings and caveats that apply to the study as a whole: The sequencing pipeline was judged likely to have produced a cluster of highly shared sequence variants as a technical artifact. Some IMGT-functional V segments, including TRBV6-2 and TRBV6-3, could not be told apart with the 87-base-pair reads, so those segments were excluded. Strong co-occurrence of HLA alleles, especially DR and DQ, made assigning TCR associations to individual alleles difficult. For the cohort, immune exposure information was limited to CMV serostatus. While some public TCRs were present in many individuals, most TCR sequences turned up only very rarely across donors. The cohort was sequenced for TCR beta chains only, and without alpha or paired-chain data the features that could be detected were limited. The earlier analysis of 587 of the donors excluded fewer than 20 rarely observed V segments, including chromosome 9 orphons, because counts were too low. A further reported finding was that TCR beta sequences accurately predicted the HLA-A and HLA-B alleles for most subjects in the first cohort. Presence/absence analyses assumed roughly uniform sequencing depth across donors, an assumption that may not hold. The study listed 164 TCR beta chains as associated with cytomegalovirus. The classifier was reported to diagnose cytomegalovirus status with high specificity and sensitivity in both the original cohort and the validation cohort. Because HLA typing was missing for some donors at each locus, association tests included only the typed subset. Specific HLA alleles were associated with over 15,000 TCR beta sequences at a false discovery rate of 0.05 in a later analysis. Correlated functional status among segregating V segments might be attributable to linkage disequilibrium, but an unknown experimental factor could not be ruled out. A few of the identified cytomegalovirus-associated TCR beta chains were confirmed in vitro to be specific for cytomegalovirus antigens. Most CMV-associated TCR beta chains appeared to be HLA-restricted in a later analysis, and the HLA associations seemed to be driven largely by CMV exposure. According to a later analysis, TCR association rates differed among HLA loci, with DRB1 alleles showing the most associated TCRs and HLA-C alleles showing the fewest. The authors suggested that the approach could potentially be extended to other disease states and immunological phenotypes. Several of the top co-occurrence clusters appeared to be linked to parvovirus B19, influenza, CMV and Epstein-Barr virus, according to a later analysis. In a later analysis, HLA-associated TCR beta chains showed more clonal expansion and lower generation probabilities than non-associated chains that were equally common. A later genetic analysis associated a missense DCLRE1C variant with V-gene and J-gene trimming of TCR beta chains, and an independent cohort replicated the association. Compared with the 666-donor mean, donors in an Asian-associated ancestry cluster had fewer N-insertions in productive TCRs, according to a later genetic analysis. In an earlier analysis of some 540 of the donors, most TCR beta V segments appeared in productive rearrangements about 87% or about 30% of the time, broadly matching IMGT annotations.

The rearranged chain carries TRBV19 and TRBJ1-2; TRBD1 aligns with 7 central bases. This TCR came from a male donor in good health and CMV-seronegative. Material for sequencing was PBMCs. The CDR3 has the sequence CASRYRGNYGYTF. The DNA is as follows: TGTGCCAGTAGATACAGGGGTAACTATGGCTACACCTTC.